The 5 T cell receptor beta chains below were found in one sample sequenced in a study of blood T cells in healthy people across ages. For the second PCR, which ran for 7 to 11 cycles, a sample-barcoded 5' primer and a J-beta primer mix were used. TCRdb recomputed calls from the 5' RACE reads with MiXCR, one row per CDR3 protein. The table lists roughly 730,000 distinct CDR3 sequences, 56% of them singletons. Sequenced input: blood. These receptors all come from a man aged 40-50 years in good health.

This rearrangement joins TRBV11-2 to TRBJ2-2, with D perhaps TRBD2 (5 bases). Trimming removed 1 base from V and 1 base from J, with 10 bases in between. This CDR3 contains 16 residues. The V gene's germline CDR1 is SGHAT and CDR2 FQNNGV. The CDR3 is CASSLGGGLNTGELFF. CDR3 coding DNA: TGTGCCAGCAGCTTAGGCGGCGGACTGAACACCGGGGAGCTGTTTTTT.

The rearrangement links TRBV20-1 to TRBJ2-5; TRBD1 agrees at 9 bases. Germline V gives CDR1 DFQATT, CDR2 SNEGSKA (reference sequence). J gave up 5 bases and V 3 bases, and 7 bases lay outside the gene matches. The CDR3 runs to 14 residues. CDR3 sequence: CSASPGTGKETQYF. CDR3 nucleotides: TGCAGTGCTAGTCCTGGGACAGGGAAGGAGACCCAGTACTTC.

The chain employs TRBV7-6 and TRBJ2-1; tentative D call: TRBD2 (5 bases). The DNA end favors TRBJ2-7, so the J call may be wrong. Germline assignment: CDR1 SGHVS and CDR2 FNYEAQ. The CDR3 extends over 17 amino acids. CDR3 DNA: TGTGCCAGCAGCCTCTCGATCGCTGGGAGCTCCTACAATGAGCAGTACTTC. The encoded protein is CASSLSIAGSSYNEQYF.

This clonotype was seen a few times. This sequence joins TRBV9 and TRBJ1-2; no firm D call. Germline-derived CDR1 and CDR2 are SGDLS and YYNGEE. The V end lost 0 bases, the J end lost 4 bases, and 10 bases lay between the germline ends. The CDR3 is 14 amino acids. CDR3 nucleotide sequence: TGTGCCAGCAGCGTAGAGGTCGGTAGCTATGGCTACACCTTC. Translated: CASSVEVGSYGYTF.

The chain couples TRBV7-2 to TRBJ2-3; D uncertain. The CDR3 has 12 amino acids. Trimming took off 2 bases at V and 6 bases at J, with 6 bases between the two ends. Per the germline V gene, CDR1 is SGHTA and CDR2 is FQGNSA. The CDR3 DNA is TGTGCCAGCAGCTTATGGTCGGATACGCAGTATTTT. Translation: CASSLWSDTQYF.